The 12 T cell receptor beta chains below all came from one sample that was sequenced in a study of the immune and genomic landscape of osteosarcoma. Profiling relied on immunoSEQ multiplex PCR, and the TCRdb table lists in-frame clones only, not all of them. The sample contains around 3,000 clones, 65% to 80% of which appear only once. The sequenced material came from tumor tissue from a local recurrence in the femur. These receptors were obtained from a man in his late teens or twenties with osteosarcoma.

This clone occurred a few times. CDR3 amino acids: CASSLGQALINEQFF. The DNA of the CDR3 is TGTGCCAGCAGCTTAGGGCAGGCCCTAATCAATGAGCAGTTCTTC. The J gene is TRBJ2-1, the V gene TRBV7-9; no definite D call. V lost 1 base to trimming and J lost 6 bases, with 13 bases between them. CDR3 size: 15 residues. CDR1 and CDR2 (germline): SEHNR, FQNEAQ (reference sequence).

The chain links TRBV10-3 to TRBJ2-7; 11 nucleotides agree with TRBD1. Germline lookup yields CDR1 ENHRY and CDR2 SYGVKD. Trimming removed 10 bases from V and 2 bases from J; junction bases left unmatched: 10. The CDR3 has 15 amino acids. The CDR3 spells CATGQGAGLAYEQYF. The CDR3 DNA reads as TGTGCCACCGGACAGGGGGCTGGTCTCGCCTACGAGCAGTACTTC.

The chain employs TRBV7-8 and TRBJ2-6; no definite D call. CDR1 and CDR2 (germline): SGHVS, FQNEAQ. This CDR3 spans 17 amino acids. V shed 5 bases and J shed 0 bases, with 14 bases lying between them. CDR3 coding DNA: TGTGCCAGCAGCCCGAAGAAGATGGTCTCTGGGGCCAACGTCCTGACTTTC. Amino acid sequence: CASSPKKMVSGANVLTF.

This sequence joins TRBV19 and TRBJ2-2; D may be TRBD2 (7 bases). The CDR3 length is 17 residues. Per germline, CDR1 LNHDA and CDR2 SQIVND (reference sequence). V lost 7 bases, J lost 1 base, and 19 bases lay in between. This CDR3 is CASTKRGGVVNTGELFF. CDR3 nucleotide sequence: TGTGCCAGTACTAAAAGGGGGGGAGTCGTGAACACCGGGGAGCTGTTTTTT.

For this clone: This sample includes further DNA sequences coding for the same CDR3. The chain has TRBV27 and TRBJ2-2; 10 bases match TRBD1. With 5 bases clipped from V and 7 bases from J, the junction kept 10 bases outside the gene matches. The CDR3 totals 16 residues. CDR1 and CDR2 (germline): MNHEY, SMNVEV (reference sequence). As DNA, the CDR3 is TGTGCCAGCAGTCCGTGGACAGGGGGATTGGACGGGGAGCTGTTTTTT. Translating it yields CASSPWTGGLDGELFF.

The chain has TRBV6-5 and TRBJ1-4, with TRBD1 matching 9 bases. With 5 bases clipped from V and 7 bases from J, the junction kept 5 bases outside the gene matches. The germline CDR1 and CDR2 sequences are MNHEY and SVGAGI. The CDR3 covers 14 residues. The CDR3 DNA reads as TGTGCCAGCAGTCAGGGACAGGGAAGTGAAAAACTGTTTTTT. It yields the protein CASSQGQGSEKLFF.

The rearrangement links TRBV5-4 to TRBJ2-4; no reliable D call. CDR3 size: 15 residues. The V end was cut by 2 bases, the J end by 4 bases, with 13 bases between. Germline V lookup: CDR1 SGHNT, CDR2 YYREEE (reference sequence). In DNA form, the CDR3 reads TGTGCCAGCAGCTTCCCGGACGCCCAGAAAAACATTCAGTACTTC. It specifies CASSFPDAQKNIQYF.

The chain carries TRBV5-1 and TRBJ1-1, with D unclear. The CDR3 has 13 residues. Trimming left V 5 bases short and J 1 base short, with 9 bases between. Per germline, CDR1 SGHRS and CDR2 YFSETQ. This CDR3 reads CASRSDRNTEAFF. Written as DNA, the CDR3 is TGCGCCAGCAGGTCGGACCGGAACACTGAAGCTTTCTTT.

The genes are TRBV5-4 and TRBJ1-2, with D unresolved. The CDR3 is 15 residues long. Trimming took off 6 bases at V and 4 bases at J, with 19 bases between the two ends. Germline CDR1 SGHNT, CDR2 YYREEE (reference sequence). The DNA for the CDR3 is TGTGCCAGCACCAATGTCGCAGGAAAGACCTATGGCTACACCTTC. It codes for CASTNVAGKTYGYTF. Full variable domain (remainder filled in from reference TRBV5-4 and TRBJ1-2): ETGVTQSPTHLIKTRGQQVTLRCSSQSGHNTVSWYQQALGQGPQFIFQYYREEENGRGNFPPRFSGLQFPNYSSELNVNALELDDSALYLCASTNVAGKTYGYTFGSGTRLTVV.

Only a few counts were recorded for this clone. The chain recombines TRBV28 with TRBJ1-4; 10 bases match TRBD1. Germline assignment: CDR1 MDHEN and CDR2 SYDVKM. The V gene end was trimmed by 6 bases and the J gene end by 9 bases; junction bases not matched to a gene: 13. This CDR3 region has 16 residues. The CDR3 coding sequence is TGTGCCAGCAGCACCCTAACCGGGACAGGGGCGAAAAAACTGTTTTTT. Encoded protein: CASSTLTGTGAKKLFF.

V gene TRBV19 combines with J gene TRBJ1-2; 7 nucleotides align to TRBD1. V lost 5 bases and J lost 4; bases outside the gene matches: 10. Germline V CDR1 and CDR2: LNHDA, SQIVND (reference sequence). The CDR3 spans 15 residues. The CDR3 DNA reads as TGTGCCAGTAGTGGCCCACAGGGGTTCGGCTATGGCTACACCTTC. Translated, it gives CASSGPQGFGYGYTF. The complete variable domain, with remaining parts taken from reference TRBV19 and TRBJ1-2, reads DGGITQSPKYLFRKEGQNVTLSCEQNLNHDAMYWYRQDPGQGLRLIYYSQIVNDFQKGDIAEGYSVSREKKESFPLTVTSAQKNPTAFYLCASSGPQGFGYGYTFGSGTRLTVV.

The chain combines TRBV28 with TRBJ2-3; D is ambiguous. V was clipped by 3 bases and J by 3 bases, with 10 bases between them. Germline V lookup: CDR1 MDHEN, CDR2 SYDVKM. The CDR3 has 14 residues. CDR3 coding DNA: TGTGCCAGCAGTTTCTCCACCCTGACAGATACGCAGTATTTT. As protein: CASSFSTLTDTQYF.